This entry lists 28 T cell receptor beta chains sequenced from one sample in a study of T cell responses to AZD1222 COVID-19 vaccine. The repertoire was sequenced with immunoSEQ multiplex PCR; TCRdb's copy has only in-frame clones and lacks some. Among about 130,000 clones listed, about 90% were seen once. The sample was peripheral blood, taken on day 0 of AZD1222 vaccination. The receptor source for this set is an adult in good health.

The chain recombines TRBV12-3 or TRBV12-4 with TRBJ1-6; the D is unclear. CDR3 length equals 13 residues. Trimming cost V 6 bases and J 8 bases, with 11 bases left between them. The CDR3 bases are TGTGCCAGCAGACCAAGTCAGGATTCACCCCTCCACTTT. It codes for CASRPSQDSPLHF.

This chain uses TRBV7-3 with TRBJ1-4; D not resolved. In germline, CDR1 is SGHTA, CDR2 FQGTGA. This CDR3 region has 13 residues. Trimming removed 5 bases at V and 12 bases at J, with 16 bases between. CDR3 in amino acids: CASSPTWGEELFF. CDR3 sequence (DNA): TGTGCCAGCAGCCCAACTTGGGGTGAGGAACTGTTTTTT.

The rearrangement joins TRBV2 to TRBJ1-1, with D tentatively TRBD1 (5 bases). The CDR3 is 13 residues long. Germline V CDR1 and CDR2: SNHLY, FYNNEI. Trimming pared 4 bases from V and 4 bases from J, leaving 10 bases between. This chain's CDR3 is CASSGEGPTEAFF. The DNA for the CDR3 is TGTGCCAGCAGTGGTGAGGGACCCACTGAAGCTTTCTTT. Supplemented by reference TRBV2 and TRBJ1-1, the full variable domain reads EPEVTQTPSHQVTQMGQEVILRCVPISNHLYFYWYRQILGQKVEFLVSFYNNEISEKSEIFDDQFSVERPDGSNFTLKIRSTKLEDSAMYFCASSGEGPTEAFFGQGTRLTVV.

This clone turned up a few times. This chain links TRBV18 with TRBJ2-3; D is unresolved. The V and J ends lost 7 bases and 4 bases respectively, with 12 bases between them. Germline CDR1 and CDR2: KGHSH and LQKENI. The CDR3 runs to 13 residues. In nucleotides, the CDR3 is TGTGCCAGCTTCACCAGTGCGGCAGATACGCAGTATTTT. It encodes CASFTSAADTQYF.

The chain employs TRBV6-6 and TRBJ1-2; 10 bases are shared with TRBD1. Germline V lookup: CDR1 MNHNY, CDR2 SVGAGI (reference sequence). Trimming took 5 bases from V and 2 from J; bases not matched to a gene: 5. The CDR3 length is 15 residues. The CDR3 bases are TGTGCCAGCAGTCATTCGGGACAGGGGAACTATGGCTACACCTTC. It encodes CASSHSGQGNYGYTF.

The V and J genes are TRBV5-4 and TRBJ2-5; TRBD2 agrees at 15 bases. The germline CDR1 and CDR2 sequences are SGHNT and YYREEE (reference sequence). The CDR3 extends over 17 amino acids. The junction had 4 bases not matched to a gene; V was cut back by 4 bases and J by 0 bases. The CDR3: CASSQGTSGGYQETQYF. CDR3 DNA sequence: TGTGCCAGCAGCCAAGGGACTAGCGGGGGGTACCAAGAGACCCAGTACTTC.

The chain links TRBV3-1 (or the pseudogene TRBV3-2) to TRBJ2-2; D is ambiguous. Trimming stripped 0 bases from V and 9 bases from J, with 11 bases between. This CDR3 has 14 residues. The V gene's germline CDR1 is LGHDT and CDR2 YNNKEL (reference sequence). The CDR3 DNA follows: TGTGCCAGCAGCCAAGAAGCTAGGGTCCGGGAGCTGTTTTTT. Translated: CASSQEARVRELFF.

The rearrangement uses TRBV12-5 and TRBJ2-3; 13 nucleotides match TRBD2. V trimming: 6 bases; J trimming: 0 bases; junction bases outside the gene matches: 6. The germline V gene encodes CDR1 LGHNT and CDR2 FRNRAP. The CDR3 sequence is 17 residues long. CDR3 in DNA: TGTGCTAGTGGCGGACTAGCGGGGGCGTCTAGCACAGATACGCAGTATTTT. Protein sequence: CASGGLAGASSTDTQYF.

This rearrangement joins TRBV20-1 to TRBJ1-1, with D possibly matching TRBD1 (5 bases). Germline CDR1 and CDR2: DFQATT and SNEGSKA (reference sequence). The CDR3 consists of 11 residues. Trimming shortened V by 8 bases and J by 5 bases, and 12 bases separated the two germline ends. CDR3 sequence reads: CSSLGVTEAFF. The CDR3 region has the DNA TGCAGTTCCCTAGGGGTTACTGAAGCTTTCTTT.

The rearrangement joins TRBV4-1 to TRBJ1-2; tentative D call: TRBD1 (5 bases). Looked up from germline, CDR1 is MGHRA and CDR2 is YSYEKL. CDR3 length: 14 residues. The V end lost 8 bases, the J end lost 0 bases, and 13 bases lay between the germline ends. The CDR3 region has the DNA TGCGCCAGCCGATCGTGGGGGGCTAACTATGGCTACACCTTC. As protein: CASRSWGANYGYTF.

This chain connects TRBV6-1 to TRBJ2-7; perhaps TRBD1 as D (7 bases). Germline V gene lookup returns CDR1 MNHNS and CDR2 SASEGT. This CDR3 is built from 14 residues. V shed 3 bases and J shed 2 bases, with 11 bases lying between them. CDR3 residues: CASSDPGGTYEQYF. CDR3 sequence (DNA): TGTGCCAGCAGTGATCCAGGGGGGACCTACGAGCAGTACTTC.

The chain is built from TRBV21-1 and TRBJ2-7; the D call in the table, TRBD1, was not verified against the DNA. TRBV21-1 is marked as a pseudogene. The CDR3 runs 13 residues. CDR3 region: CASYRVCPLEQYF. CDR3 DNA: TGTGCCAGCTACAGGGTTTGTCCCCTCGAGCAGTACTTC.

The V and J genes are TRBV7-9 and TRBJ1-2, with 10 bases identical to TRBD1. The J segment lost 6 bases and the V segment lost 5 bases, leaving 9 bases of the junction unmatched. CDR1 SEHNR and CDR2 FQNEAQ come from the germline V gene (reference sequence). The CDR3 consists of 15 residues. For the CDR3, the DNA is TGTGCCAGCAGCCCCCGACAGGGGGCGCAGGATGGCTACACCTTC. This sequence encodes CASSPRQGAQDGYTF.

This clone was detected only once. The same CDR3 can be traced to other DNA sequences in this sample. J is TRBJ1-2 and V is TRBV20-1; D is undetermined. CDR1 is DFQATT and CDR2 is SNEGSKA in the germline V gene (reference sequence). V lost 6 bases and J 3 bases, leaving 8 bases between the germline ends. The CDR3 has 11 amino acids. As DNA, the CDR3 is TGCAGTGCCCGGACGGACTATGGCTACACCTTC. Protein sequence: CSARTDYGYTF.

The V and J genes are TRBV21-1 and TRBJ1-1. TRBV21-1 corresponds to a pseudogene. The CDR3 extends over 20 amino acids. The DNA for the CDR3 is TGTGCCAGCAGCAAAGTTATCGTTAGTAAGGCCAATATGATGAACACTGAAGCTTTCTTT. It codes for CASSKVIVSKANMMNTEAFF.

This clone has just one count. The V call is TRBV13, the J call TRBJ1-2, with D uncertain. The CDR3 length is 14 residues. V lost 5 bases and J 7 bases, leaving 17 bases between the germline ends. CDR1 and CDR2 (germline): PRHDT, FYEKMQ (reference sequence). The CDR3, as DNA: TGTGCCAGCAGCCTAGACCTGAGGTTGTCTGGCTACACCTTC. Translated, it gives CASSLDLRLSGYTF.

The genes are TRBV5-1 and TRBJ2-3, with 7 bases matching TRBD1. CDR3 length: 14 amino acids. CDR1 is SGHRS and CDR2 is YFSETQ in the germline V gene. The V and J ends lost 4 bases and 0 bases, in that order; junction bases with no gene match: 2. CDR3 sequence: CASSMTGSTDTQYF. The CDR3 DNA follows: TGCGCCAGCAGCATGACAGGGAGCACAGATACGCAGTATTTT.

The chain is built from TRBV4-3 and TRBJ1-2, with 7 bases that match TRBD1. V lost 1 base to trimming and J lost 3 bases; unmatched junction nucleotides: 2. The CDR3 covers 14 residues. Germline assignment: CDR1 LGHNA and CDR2 YSLEER. The CDR3 DNA is TGCGCCAGCAGCCAAGCTCAGGGGGACTATGGCTACACCTTC. It is translated as CASSQAQGDYGYTF.

This chain links TRBV5-6 with TRBJ1-2; D possibly corresponds to TRBD1 (6 bases). V lost 5 bases and J 2 bases, leaving 10 bases between the germline ends. Germline values: CDR1 SGHDT, CDR2 YYEEEE. The CDR3 consists of 13 residues. CDR3 residues: CASSYGQNYGYTF. The CDR3, as DNA: TGTGCCAGCAGTTACGGACAGAACTATGGCTACACCTTC.

In its sample, this clone was seen once. V is TRBV10-3 and J is TRBJ2-7; 9 bases align to TRBD1. The trim removed 4 bases at V and 5 bases at J, leaving 6 bases unmatched. Germline V gene data show CDR1 as ENHRY and CDR2 as SYGVKD. The CDR3 spans 14 residues. Here the CDR3 reads CAISGTGGQNEQYF. CDR3 in DNA: TGTGCCATCAGTGGAACAGGGGGCCAGAACGAGCAGTACTTC.

The CDR3 DNA reads TGTGCCAGCAGGTGGATTCCCTCCTATAATTCACCCCTCCACTTT. Translation gives CASRWIPSYNSPLHF. The chain carries TRBV21-1 and TRBJ1-6. TRBV21-1 is recorded as a pseudogene. The CDR3 runs to 15 residues.

V usage is TRBV10-3 and J usage is TRBJ2-2; tentative D call: TRBD1 (6 bases). CDR3 size: 13 residues. Germline CDR1 ENHRY, CDR2 SYGVKD. V was clipped by 11 bases and J by 2 bases, with 12 bases between them. CDR3 region: CASGTFNTGELFF. DNA of the CDR3: TGTGCCTCAGGGACATTTAACACCGGGGAGCTGTTTTTT.

J is TRBJ1-1 and V is TRBV5-1, with 9 bases matching TRBD1. CDR1 SGHRS and CDR2 YFSETQ come from the germline V gene. This CDR3 contains 15 residues. Trimming cost V 0 bases and J 8 bases; bases outside gene matches: 8. DNA for the CDR3: TGCGCCAGCAGCTTGGGCACACCGGGACAGGGAGAAGCTTTCTTT. Amino acids: CASSLGTPGQGEAFF.

The V and J genes are TRBV9 and TRBJ1-2, with 7 bases that match TRBD1. The germline CDR1 and CDR2 sequences are SGDLS and YYNGEE. The CDR3 runs to 15 residues. J lost 3 bases, V lost 0 bases, and 5 bases had no gene match. CDR3 amino acids: CASSVVGGGHYGYTF. CDR3 in DNA: TGTGCCAGCAGCGTAGTGGGAGGGGGCCACTATGGCTACACCTTC.

J is TRBJ1-4 and V is TRBV2; D is perhaps TRBD1 (5 bases). Germline lookup yields CDR1 SNHLY and CDR2 FYNNEI. CDR3 length: 12 amino acids. Deletions cut 7 bases from V and 8 bases from J, with 11 bases between. CDR3 bases: TGTGCCAGCAACAGGATTCGCGAAAAACTGTTTTTT. Protein product: CASNRIREKLFF.

V gene TRBV4-2 combines with J gene TRBJ1-1, with 8 bases matching TRBD1. V lost 4 bases and J lost 5; bases outside the gene matches: 9. There are 15 residues in the CDR3. CDR1 and CDR2 from the germline V gene are LGHNA and YNFKEQ. The CDR3, as DNA: TGTGCCAGCAGCCGAAATCAGGGGGCCGGGACTGAAGCTTTCTTT. It codes for CASSRNQGAGTEAFF.

This chain connects TRBV6-5 to TRBJ1-5; D possibly corresponds to TRBD1 (5 bases). There are 15 residues in the CDR3. CDR1 and CDR2 from the germline V gene are MNHEY and SVGAGI. V was pared by 8 bases and J by 0 bases, with 14 bases between. DNA of the CDR3: TGTGCCAGCTGCATGGGGCTTTATAGCAATCAGCCCCAGCATTTT. Amino acid sequence: CASCMGLYSNQPQHF.

In nucleotides, the CDR3 is TGTGCCAGACAGGGGAGGGATAACTATGGCTACACCTTC. Residues: CARQGRDNYGYTF. This chain joins TRBV30 and TRBJ1-2; 8 bases align to TRBD1. From germline, CDR1 is GTSNPN and CDR2 SVGIG (reference sequence). The CDR3 totals 13 residues. V trimming: 8 bases; J trimming: 1 base; junction bases outside the gene matches: 6.